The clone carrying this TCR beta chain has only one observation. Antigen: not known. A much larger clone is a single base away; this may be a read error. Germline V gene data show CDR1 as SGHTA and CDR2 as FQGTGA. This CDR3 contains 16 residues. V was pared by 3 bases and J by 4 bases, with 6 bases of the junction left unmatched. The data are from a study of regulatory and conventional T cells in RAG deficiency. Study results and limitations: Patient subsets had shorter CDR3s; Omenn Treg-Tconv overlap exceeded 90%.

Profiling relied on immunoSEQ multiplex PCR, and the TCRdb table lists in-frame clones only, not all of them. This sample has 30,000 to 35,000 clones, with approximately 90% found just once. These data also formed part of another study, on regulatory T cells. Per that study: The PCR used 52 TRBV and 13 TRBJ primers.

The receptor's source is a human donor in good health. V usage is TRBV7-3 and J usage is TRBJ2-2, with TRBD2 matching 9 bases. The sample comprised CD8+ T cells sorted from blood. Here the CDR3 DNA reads TGTGCCAGCAGCTTTGCCGTGACTAGCGGCACCGGGGAGCTGTTTTTT. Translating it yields CASSFAVTSGTGELFF.